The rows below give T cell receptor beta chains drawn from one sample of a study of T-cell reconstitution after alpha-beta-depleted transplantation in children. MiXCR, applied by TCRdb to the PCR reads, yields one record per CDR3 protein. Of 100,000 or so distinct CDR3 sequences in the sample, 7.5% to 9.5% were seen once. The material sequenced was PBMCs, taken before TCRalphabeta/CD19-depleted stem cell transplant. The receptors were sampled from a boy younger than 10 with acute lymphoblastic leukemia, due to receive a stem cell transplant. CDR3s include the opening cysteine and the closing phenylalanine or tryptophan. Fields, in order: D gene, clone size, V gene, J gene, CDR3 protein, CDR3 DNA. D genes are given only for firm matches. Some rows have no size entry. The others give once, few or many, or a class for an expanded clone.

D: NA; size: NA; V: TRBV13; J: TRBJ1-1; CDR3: CASSTWTDKAFF; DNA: TGTGCCAGCAGCACGTGGACGGACAAAGCTTTCTTT
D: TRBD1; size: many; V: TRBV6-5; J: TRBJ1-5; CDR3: CASSRQGVNQPQHF; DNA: TGTGCCAGCAGTCGACAGGGGGTGAATCAGCCCCAGCATTTT
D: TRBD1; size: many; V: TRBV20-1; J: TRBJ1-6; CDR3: CSARRGTGLESPLHF; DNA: TGCAGTGCTAGACGAGGGACAGGGTTGGAATCACCCCTCCACTTT
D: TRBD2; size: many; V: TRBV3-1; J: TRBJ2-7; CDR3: CASSQDRLTSGGFYEQYF; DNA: TGTGCCAGCAGCCAAGACCGGTTGACTAGCGGGGGCTTCTACGAGCAGTACTTC
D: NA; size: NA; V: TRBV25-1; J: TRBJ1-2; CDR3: CASSEWGDDKGNYGYTF; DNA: TGTGCCAGCAGTGAATGGGGTGATGACAAAGGGAACTATGGCTACACCTTC
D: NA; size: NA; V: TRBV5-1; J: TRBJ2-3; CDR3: CASFLGVGGTDTQYF; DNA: TGCGCCAGCTTTTTAGGGGTCGGGGGCACAGATACGCAGTATTTT
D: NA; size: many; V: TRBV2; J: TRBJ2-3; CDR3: CASSETPDTQYF; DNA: TGTGCCAGCAGTGAAACACCAGATACGCAGTATTTT
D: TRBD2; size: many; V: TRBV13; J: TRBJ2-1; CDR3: CASSQAAGGLPEQFF; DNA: TGTGCCAGCAGCCAAGCAGCGGGGGGTCTCCCCGAGCAGTTCTTC
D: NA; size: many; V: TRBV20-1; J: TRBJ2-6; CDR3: CSARARTGANVLTF; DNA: TGCAGTGCTAGGGCAAGGACTGGGGCCAACGTCCTGACTTTC
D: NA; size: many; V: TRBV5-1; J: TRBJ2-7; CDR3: CASSLAEVRGGEQYF; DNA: TGCGCCAGCAGCTTGGCCGAAGTCAGGGGTGGTGAGCAGTACTTC
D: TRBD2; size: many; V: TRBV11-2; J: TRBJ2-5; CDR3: CASSLGRTGTSDRETQYF; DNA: TGTGCCAGCAGCTTAGGTCGGACCGGGACTAGCGATCGGGAGACCCAGTACTTC
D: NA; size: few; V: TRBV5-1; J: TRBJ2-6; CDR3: CASSLQGRIGANVLTF; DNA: TGCGCCAGCAGCCTACAGGGGAGGATTGGGGCCAACGTCCTGACTTTC
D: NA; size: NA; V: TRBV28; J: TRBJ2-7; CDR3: CASSLWVPYEQYF; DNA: TGTGCCAGCAGTTTATGGGTGCCCTACGAGCAGTACTTC
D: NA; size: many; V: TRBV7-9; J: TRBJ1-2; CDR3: CASSSTHQGNEYGYTF; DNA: TGTGCCAGCAGCTCCACCCACCAGGGGAATGAGTATGGCTACACCTTC
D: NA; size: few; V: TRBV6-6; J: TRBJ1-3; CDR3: CASSYSADTIYF; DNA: TGTGCCAGCAGTTACTCGGCGGACACCATATATTTT
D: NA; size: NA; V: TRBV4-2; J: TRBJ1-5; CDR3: CASSQDVNNQPQHF; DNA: TGTGCCAGCAGCCAAGATGTGAATAATCAGCCCCAGCATTTT
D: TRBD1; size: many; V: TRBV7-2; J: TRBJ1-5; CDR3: CASSPRTGDQPQHF; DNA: TGTGCCAGCAGCCCGCGGACAGGGGACCAGCCCCAGCATTTT
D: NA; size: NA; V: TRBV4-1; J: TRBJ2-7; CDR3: CASSQGMTPSYEQYF; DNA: TGCGCCAGCAGCCAAGGGATGACTCCCTCCTACGAGCAGTACTTC
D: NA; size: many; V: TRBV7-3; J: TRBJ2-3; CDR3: CASSLTARTYGTDTQYF; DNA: TGTGCCAGCAGCTTAACTGCCCGGACGTATGGCACAGATACGCAGTATTTT
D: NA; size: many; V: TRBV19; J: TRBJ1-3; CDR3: CASSKTAASGNTIYF; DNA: TGTGCCAGTAGTAAGACTGCCGCCTCTGGAAACACCATATATTTT
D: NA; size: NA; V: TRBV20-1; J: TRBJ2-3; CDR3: CSASEGGADLGTQYF; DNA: TGCAGTGCTAGTGAGGGGGGGGCGGATCTGGGTACGCAGTATTTT
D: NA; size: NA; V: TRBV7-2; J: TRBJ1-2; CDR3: CASTPGPRGYTF; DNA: TGTGCCAGCACCCCGGGACCCAGGGGCTACACCTTC
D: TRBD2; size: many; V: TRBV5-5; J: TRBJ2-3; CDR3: CASSSGTSHTADTQYF; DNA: TGTGCCAGCAGTTCCGGGACTAGCCACACCGCAGATACGCAGTATTTT
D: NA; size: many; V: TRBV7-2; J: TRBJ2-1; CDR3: CASRAQVAVSENEQFF; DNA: TGTGCCAGCAGGGCCCAGGTAGCGGTCAGTGAGAATGAGCAGTTCTTC
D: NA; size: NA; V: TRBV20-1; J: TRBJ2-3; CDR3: CSANPRGGWRTDTQYF; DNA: TGCAGTGCTAATCCACGTGGAGGCTGGCGGACAGATACGCAGTATTTT
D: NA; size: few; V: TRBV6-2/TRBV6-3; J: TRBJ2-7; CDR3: CASSSWPSYEQYF; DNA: TGTGCCAGCAGTTCATGGCCCTCCTACGAGCAGTACTTC
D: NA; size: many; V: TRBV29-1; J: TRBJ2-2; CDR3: CSVGPSTGELFF; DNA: TGCAGCGTTGGGCCGAGCACCGGGGAGCTGTTTTTT
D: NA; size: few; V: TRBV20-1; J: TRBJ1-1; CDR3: CSARRVNTEAFF; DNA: TGCAGTGCTAGAAGAGTGAACACTGAAGCTTTCTTT
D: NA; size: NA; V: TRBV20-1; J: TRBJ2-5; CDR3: CSAPPRGTAGTQYF; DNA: TGCAGTGCCCCCCCCCGGGGGACCGCAGGGACCCAGTACTTC
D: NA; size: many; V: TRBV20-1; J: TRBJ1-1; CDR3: CSAPDINSEAFF; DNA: TGCAGTGCCCCGGACATTAACAGTGAAGCTTTCTTT
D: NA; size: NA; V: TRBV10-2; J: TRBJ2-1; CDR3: CASSENGGPRDEQFF; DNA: TGCGCCAGCAGTGAGAACGGGGGCCCCAGGGATGAGCAGTTCTTC
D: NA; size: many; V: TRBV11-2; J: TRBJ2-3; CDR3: CASSSGPAGADTQYF; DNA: TGTGCCAGCAGCTCCGGACCCGCCGGGGCAGATACGCAGTATTTT
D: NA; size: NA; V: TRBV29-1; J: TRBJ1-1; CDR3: CSVDRGMAFF; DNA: TGCAGCGTTGACCGGGGGATGGCTTTCTTT
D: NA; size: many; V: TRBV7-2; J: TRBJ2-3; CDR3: CASSRGLATDTQYF; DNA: TGTGCCAGCAGCCGTGGACTGGCCACAGATACGCAGTATTTT
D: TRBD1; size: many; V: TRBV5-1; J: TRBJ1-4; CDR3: CASNEGQGQEKLFF; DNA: TGCGCCAGCAACGAGGGACAGGGACAGGAAAAACTGTTTTTT
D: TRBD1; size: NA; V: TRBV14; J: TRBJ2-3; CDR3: CASSQAGGVDTQYF; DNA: TGTGCCAGCAGCCAGGCAGGGGGAGTGGATACGCAGTATTTT
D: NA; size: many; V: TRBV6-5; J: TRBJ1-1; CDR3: CASSYSKQTWANTEAFF; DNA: TGTGCCAGCAGTTACTCAAAACAGACCTGGGCGAACACTGAAGCTTTCTTT
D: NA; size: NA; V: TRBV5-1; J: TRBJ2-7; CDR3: CASSRGGGDSYEQYF; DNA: TGCGCCAGCAGCCGTGGAGGGGGCGACTCCTACGAGCAGTACTTC
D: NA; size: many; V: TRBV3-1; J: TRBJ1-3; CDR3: CASRFAARGNTIYF; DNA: TGTGCCAGCAGGTTTGCGGCTCGCGGAAACACCATATATTTT
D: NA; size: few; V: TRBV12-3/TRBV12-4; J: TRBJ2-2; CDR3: CASSGGSDGELFF; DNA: TGTGCCAGCAGTGGGGGGTCGGACGGGGAGCTGTTTTTT
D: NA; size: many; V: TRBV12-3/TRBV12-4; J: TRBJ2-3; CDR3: CASSLKTYGSDTQYF; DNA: TGTGCCAGCAGTTTAAAAACTTACGGCTCAGATACGCAGTATTTT
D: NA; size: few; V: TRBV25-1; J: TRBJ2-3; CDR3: CASSDSPGGLRDTQYF; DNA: TGTGCCAGCAGTGATTCCCCCGGGGGCTTAAGGGATACGCAGTATTTT
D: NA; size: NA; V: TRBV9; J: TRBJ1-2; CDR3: CASSPEGGGVYYGYTF; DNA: TGTGCCAGCAGCCCAGAAGGGGGTGGCGTGTACTATGGCTACACCTTC
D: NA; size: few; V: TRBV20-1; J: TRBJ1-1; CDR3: CSARDFSTGGNTEAFF; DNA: TGCAGTGCTAGAGATTTCTCGACAGGAGGAAACACTGAAGCTTTCTTT
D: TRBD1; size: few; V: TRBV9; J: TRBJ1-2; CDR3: CASSVGGQQAGFGYTF; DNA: TGTGCCAGCAGCGTAGGGGGACAGCAGGCTGGGTTTGGCTACACCTTC
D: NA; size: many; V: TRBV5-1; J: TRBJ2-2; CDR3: CASSLSQANTGELFF; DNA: TGCGCCAGCAGCTTGTCTCAGGCTAACACCGGGGAGCTGTTTTTT
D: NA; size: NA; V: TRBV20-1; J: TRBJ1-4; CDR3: CSARRSGNEKLFF; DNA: TGCAGTGCTAGAAGGTCTGGAAATGAAAAACTGTTTTTT
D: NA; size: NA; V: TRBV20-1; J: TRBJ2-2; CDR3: CSVLWEDTGELFF; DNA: TGCAGTGTCCTGTGGGAGGACACCGGGGAGCTGTTTTTT
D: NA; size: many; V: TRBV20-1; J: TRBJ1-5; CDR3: CSAESSDRGGQPQHF; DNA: TGCAGTGCCGAATCCTCCGATAGGGGAGGTCAGCCCCAGCATTTT
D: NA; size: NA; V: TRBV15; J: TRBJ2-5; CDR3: CATSRDRAPQETQYF; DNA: TGTGCCACCAGCAGAGATCGGGCACCTCAAGAGACCCAGTACTTC
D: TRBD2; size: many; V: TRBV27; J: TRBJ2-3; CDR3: CASRGLAGAFSTDTQYF; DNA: TGTGCCAGCAGGGGACTAGCGGGGGCCTTTAGCACAGATACGCAGTATTTT
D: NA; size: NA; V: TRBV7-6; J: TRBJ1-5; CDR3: CASSPGQPYSNQPQHF; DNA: TGTGCCAGCAGCCCCGGACAGCCCTATAGCAATCAGCCCCAGCATTTT
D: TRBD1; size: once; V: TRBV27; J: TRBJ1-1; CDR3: CASSLDRVRAEAFF; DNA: TGTGCCAGCAGTTTGGACAGGGTCAGGGCTGAAGCTTTCTTT
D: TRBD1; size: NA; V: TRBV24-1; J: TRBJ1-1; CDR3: CATRTGGAFF; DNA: TGTGCCACCCGGACAGGGGGAGCTTTCTTT